The 3 T cell receptor beta chains reported below all come from one sample, sequenced in a study of CD8+CD57+ T cells in acquired aplastic anemia. CDR3 and TCR beta VDJ profiling relied on a genomic DNA template. A single record per CDR3 protein comes from TCRdb applying MiXCR to the reads. The data show approximately 200,000 distinct CDR3 sequences, with around 50% seen just once and 15% to 20% held by the top ten. Sequencing was carried out using sorted CD4+, CD8+, or CD8+CD57+ T cells (not recorded which) from PBMCs. Receptor source: a human donor in good health, serving as a control.

This clonotype has ten or more counts. The J gene is TRBJ2-7, the V gene TRBV10-3; D is uncertain. The CDR3 extends over 12 amino acids. Germline CDR1 and CDR2: ENHRY and SYGVKD. The V and J ends lost 3 bases and 2 bases respectively, with 5 bases between them. The CDR3 bases are TGTGCCATCAGTGACAGGACCTACGAGCAGTACTTC. Amino acids: CAISDRTYEQYF.

In DNA, the CDR3 is TGTGCCAGCAGCTTAGTAGGGAGTGGGGGCTCCTATAATTCACCCCTCCACTTT. Translating gives CASSLVGSGGSYNSPLHF. This rearrangement joins TRBV7-8 to TRBJ1-6; the D gene is possibly TRBD1 (5 bases). The CDR3 length is 18 residues. Trimming removed 1 base at V and 0 bases at J, with 13 bases between. CDR1 is SGHVS, CDR2 FQNEAQ, per germline. The complete variable domain, with remaining parts taken from reference TRBV7-8 and TRBJ1-6, reads GAGVSQSPRYKVAKRGQDVALRCDPISGHVSLFWYQQALGQGPEFLTYFQNEAQLDKSGLPSDRFFAERPEGSVSTLKIQRTQQEDSAVYLCASSLVGSGGSYNSPLHFGNGTRLTVT.

This chain uses TRBV19 with TRBJ1-1; no reliable D call. Germline V CDR1 and CDR2: LNHDA, SQIVND (reference sequence). The CDR3 has 14 residues. Trimming left V 5 bases short and J 1 base short, with 11 bases between. The DNA of the CDR3 is TGTGCCAGTAGTTCTCCGGCGAGGAACACTGAAGCTTTCTTT. Its translation: CASSSPARNTEAFF.